The 24 T cell receptor beta chains given below trace back to one sample, sequenced in a study of cytomegalovirus exposure and HLA in healthy donors. Use of 60 Vbeta and 13 Jbeta primers characterized the PCR. The assay was immunoSEQ multiplex PCR, and TCRdb's table has in-frame clones only and misses some. Among 150,000 to 200,000 clones, around four fifths were seen once, and the ten largest hold about a tenth. The sample comprised PBMCs. These receptors originate from a man between 18 and 29 years old in good health and CMV-seropositive.

The chain joins TRBV29-1 to TRBJ2-7; TRBD2 matches at 14 bases. The CDR3 spans 17 residues. V shed 3 bases, J shed 2 bases, and the junction held 9 bases outside the gene matches. Germline values: CDR1 SQVTM, CDR2 ANQGSEA. The chain's CDR3 is CSVESPTSGRGTYEQYF. The CDR3 bases are TGCAGCGTTGAGTCACCGACTAGCGGGAGGGGGACCTACGAGCAGTACTTC.

The DNA of the CDR3 is TGTGCCAGCAGCGGGCGGGCAGAGGCTTTAGGGCAGTTCTTC. Amino acid sequence: CASSGRAEALGQFF. The gene calls are TRBV7-9 and TRBJ2-1; tentatively, D is TRBD2 (5 bases). V was clipped by 5 bases and J by 12 bases, with 20 bases between them. Germline loops: CDR1 SEHNR, CDR2 FQNEAQ (reference sequence). CDR3 length equals 14 residues.

The CDR3 is CASSLGLAGYNEQFF. CDR3 bases: TGTGCCAGCAGCCTTGGACTAGCGGGCTACAATGAGCAGTTCTTC. The chain has TRBV14 and TRBJ2-1; 11 bases line up with TRBD2. The V and J ends lost 4 bases and 3 bases, in that order; junction bases with no gene match: 2. From germline, CDR1 is SGHDN and CDR2 FVKESK. CDR3 length: 15 amino acids. Combining the CDR3 with reference TRBV14 and TRBJ2-1 gives the whole variable domain EAGVTQFPSHSVIEKGQTVTLRCDPISGHDNLYWYRRVMGKEIKFLLHFVKESKQDESGMPNNRFLAERTGGTYSTLKVQPAELEDSGVYFCASSLGLAGYNEQFFGPGTRLTVL.

In its sample, this clone was seen once. The chain is built from TRBV18 and TRBJ2-5; the D gene is possibly TRBD2 (6 bases). The CDR3 runs to 12 residues. The V end lost 4 bases, the J end lost 4 bases, and 7 bases lay between the germline ends. In germline, CDR1 is KGHSH, CDR2 LQKENI. The DNA for the CDR3 is TGTGCCAGCTCACGACTAGGAGAGACCCAGTACTTC. Amino acids: CASSRLGETQYF. The full variable domain, completed using reference TRBV18 and TRBJ2-5, is NAGVMQNPRHLVRRRGQEARLRCSPMKGHSHVYWYRQLPEEGLKFMVYLQKENIIDESGMPKERFSAEFPKEGPSILRIQQVVRGDSAAYFCASSRLGETQYFGPGTRLLVL.

The rearrangement links TRBV4-2 to TRBJ1-5; D is unresolved. The germline CDR1 and CDR2 sequences are LGHNA and YNFKEQ. CDR3 length: 14 amino acids. Trimming removed 1 base from V and 7 bases from J, with 11 bases in between. This chain's CDR3 is CASSQARAEQPQHF. The CDR3 DNA reads as TGTGCCAGCAGCCAAGCGCGCGCTGAACAGCCCCAGCATTTT.

To note about this clone: The sample carries other DNA sequences with the same CDR3. This chain links TRBV5-1 with TRBJ1-2; D perhaps matches TRBD1 (6 bases). V was shortened by 0 bases and J by 5 bases, with 8 bases between the two germline ends. There are 13 residues in the CDR3. In germline, CDR1 is SGHRS, CDR2 YFSETQ. The CDR3 DNA is TGCGCCAGCAGCTTGGGACAGGTTTATGGCTACACCTTC. Translating it yields CASSLGQVYGYTF.

The chain recombines TRBV9 with TRBJ2-1, with D perhaps TRBD1 (6 bases). The CDR3 is made up of 17 amino acids. The germline CDR1 and CDR2 sequences are SGDLS and YYNGEE. With 3 bases removed from V and 8 bases from J, the gap between germline ends came to 24 bases. The CDR3 sequence: CASSDVLTGPQMDEQFF. CDR3 in DNA: TGTGCCAGCAGCGACGTCTTGACAGGACCCCAAATGGATGAGCAGTTCTTC. Looking up the rest from reference TRBV9 and TRBJ2-1 gives the full variable domain: DSGVTQTPKHLITATGQRVTLRCSPRSGDLSVYWYQQSLDQGLQFLIQYYNGEERAKGNILERFSAQQFPDLHSELNLSSLELGDSALYFCASSDVLTGPQMDEQFFGPGTRLTVL.

V usage is TRBV9 and J usage is TRBJ2-7, with D perhaps TRBD2 (5 bases). The CDR3 has 16 residues. CDR1 and CDR2 from the germline V gene are SGDLS and YYNGEE. The V gene lost 2 bases and the J gene lost 4 bases, with 19 bases spanning the gap. The CDR3 DNA sequence: TGTGCCAGCAGCGTCCGAAGCGTGGCGGGCCCTTACGAGCAGTACTTC. It codes for CASSVRSVAGPYEQYF.

CDR3 nucleotide sequence: TGTGCCAGCAGTGAAAATAATAGACAAGAGACCCAGTACTTC. Translating it yields CASSENNRQETQYF. This chain links TRBV25-1 with TRBJ2-5; D not resolved. V was cut by 2 bases and J by 2 bases, with 9 bases left in between. The CDR3 has 14 amino acids. Germline V gene lookup returns CDR1 MGHDK and CDR2 SYGVNS.

This rearrangement joins TRBV9 to TRBJ1-1; D gene unclear. V shed 3 bases and J shed 1 base, with 10 bases lying between them. Germline-derived CDR1 and CDR2 are SGDLS and YYNGEE. CDR3 length: 14 residues. CDR3 protein: CASSEGGRNTEAFF. CDR3 bases: TGTGCCAGCAGCGAAGGAGGACGGAACACTGAAGCTTTCTTT. Drawing the rest from reference TRBV9 and TRBJ1-1, the complete variable domain is DSGVTQTPKHLITATGQRVTLRCSPRSGDLSVYWYQQSLDQGLQFLIQYYNGEERAKGNILERFSAQQFPDLHSELNLSSLELGDSALYFCASSEGGRNTEAFFGQGTRLTVV.

This chain links TRBV7-3 with TRBJ2-4, with 7 nucleotides matching TRBD2. Germline assignment: CDR1 SGHTA and CDR2 FQGTGA. There are 16 residues in the CDR3. V was pared by 1 base and J by 2 bases, with 5 bases of the junction left unmatched. CDR3 residues: CASSLSGGTTKNIQYF. DNA for the CDR3: TGTGCCAGCAGCTTAAGTGGGGGGACTACCAAAAACATTCAGTACTTC.

The chain joins TRBV6-5 to TRBJ1-5; D is perhaps TRBD1 (5 bases). Between the trimmed V and J ends, which lost 4 bases and 6 bases, there was a span of 7 bases. The length of the CDR3 is 12 residues. Germline V CDR1 and CDR2: MNHEY, SVGAGI. The DNA of the CDR3 is TGTGCCAGCAGTTCAAGGGGTCAGCCCCAGCATTTT. Its protein product is CASSSRGQPQHF.

The J gene is TRBJ2-7, the V gene TRBV25-1; 8 bases agree with TRBD2. After removal of 2 bases from V and 1 base from J, the junction contained 4 bases not matched to a gene. Germline V gene sequence: CDR1 MGHDK, CDR2 SYGVNS. The CDR3 loop spans 15 amino acids. DNA of the CDR3: TGTGCCAGCAGTGAAACTGGCGGGAGGTCCTACGAGCAGTACTTC. Translating it yields CASSETGGRSYEQYF.

The V gene is TRBV4-1, the J gene TRBJ2-3; a possible D gene is TRBD2 (6 bases). The V end was cut by 4 bases, the J end by 0 bases, with 17 bases between. This CDR3 is 17 amino acids long. CDR1 is MGHRA and CDR2 is YSYEKL in the germline V gene. As DNA, the CDR3 is TGCGCCAGCAGCCGCACCCTAGGGGAGGATAGCACAGATACGCAGTATTTT. It specifies CASSRTLGEDSTDTQYF.

This rearrangement joins TRBV6-1 to TRBJ1-1, with D unclear. Per the germline V gene, CDR1 is MNHNS and CDR2 is SASEGT. Trimming removed 1 base from V and 0 bases from J, with 6 bases in between. The CDR3 spans 14 residues. The chain's CDR3 is CASSEGPMNTEAFF. CDR3 nucleotide sequence: TGTGCCAGCAGTGAAGGGCCGATGAACACTGAAGCTTTCTTT.

The rearrangement joins TRBV29-1 to TRBJ1-2, with D perhaps TRBD1 (5 bases). The CDR3 contains 12 residues. Germline V gives CDR1 SQVTM, CDR2 ANQGSEA. V lost 5 bases and J lost 4, with 11 bases in between. Written as DNA, the CDR3 is TGCAGCGTTCCCGGGGGGACCTATGGCTACACCTTC. Translating gives CSVPGGTYGYTF.

The chain joins TRBV7-9 to TRBJ1-4, with D maybe TRBD1 (6 bases). V lost 5 bases and J lost 7, with 17 bases in between. The germline CDR1 and CDR2 sequences are SEHNR and FQNEAQ (reference sequence). The CDR3 covers 15 residues. CDR3 loop: CASSHPGVDGEKLFF. The CDR3 DNA reads as TGTGCCAGCAGCCACCCAGGGGTGGACGGTGAAAAACTGTTTTTT.

The rearrangement uses TRBV7-3 and TRBJ2-5, with D perhaps TRBD2 (7 bases). This CDR3 has 15 residues. The ends were cut back, 5 bases at V and 5 bases at J, with 18 bases in the middle. CDR1 and CDR2 (germline): SGHTA, FQGTGA. CDR3 sequence: CASSPWGGTTETQYF. CDR3 sequence (DNA): TGTGCCAGCAGCCCGTGGGGGGGCACGACGGAGACCCAGTACTTC.

The J gene is TRBJ1-3, the V gene TRBV7-9, with D perhaps TRBD1 (6 bases). Germline loops: CDR1 SEHNR, CDR2 FQNEAQ (reference sequence). This CDR3 comprises 15 residues. The V gene lost 3 bases and the J gene lost 0 bases, with 9 bases spanning the gap. This CDR3 is CASSLGRGSGNTIYF. The CDR3 DNA is TGTGCCAGCAGCTTGGGCAGGGGCTCTGGAAACACCATATATTTT.

This clone was picked up a small number of times. The CDR3 DNA follows: TGTGCCAGCAGCTTCGGTTCCTACGAGCAGTACTTC. Its protein is CASSFGSYEQYF. V gene TRBV7-9 combines with J gene TRBJ2-7; D is undetermined. In germline, CDR1 is SEHNR, CDR2 FQNEAQ (reference sequence). The CDR3 is 12 amino acids. Trimming left V 3 bases short and J 1 base short, with 4 bases between.

The genes are TRBV18 and TRBJ2-1, with 9 bases aligning to TRBD2. Germline V gene data show CDR1 as KGHSH and CDR2 as LQKENI. The CDR3 has 16 amino acids. Trimming took 3 bases from V and 7 from J; bases not matched to a gene: 10. Here the CDR3 DNA reads TGTGCCAGCTCACCCTCCCGACTAGCGGATTGGAATGAGCAGTTCTTC. Its translation: CASSPSRLADWNEQFF.

This clone was detected only a few times. The rearrangement uses TRBV15 and TRBJ2-1; 8 nucleotides agree with TRBD1. Trimming removed 3 bases from V and 0 bases from J; junction bases left unmatched: 7. CDR1 and CDR2 (germline): LNHNV, YYDKDF (reference sequence). This CDR3 comprises 17 residues. CDR3 DNA: TGTGCCACCAGCAGGGGAAAAGGACAGGGCTCCTACAATGAGCAGTTCTTC. Translation gives CATSRGKGQGSYNEQFF.

J is TRBJ2-7 and V is TRBV5-1, with 8 bases fitting TRBD1. The CDR3 covers 18 residues. J gave up 0 bases and V 1 base, and 12 bases lay outside the gene matches. Per the germline V gene, CDR1 is SGHRS and CDR2 is YFSETQ. The CDR3: CASSLTPLGQGYSYEQYF. CDR3 bases: TGCGCCAGCAGCTTGACACCACTTGGACAGGGATACTCCTACGAGCAGTACTTC.

The chain couples TRBV18 to TRBJ2-3, with TRBD2 matching 16 bases. Per germline, CDR1 KGHSH and CDR2 LQKENI. After removal of 3 bases from V and 5 bases from J, the junction contained 11 bases not matched to a gene. This CDR3 has 19 residues. CDR3: CASSPKGLAGGPRGDTQYF. The CDR3 nucleotides are TGTGCCAGCTCACCGAAGGGACTAGCGGGAGGGCCAAGGGGAGATACGCAGTATTTT.